These T cell receptor beta chains were read from a single sample in a study of cytomegalovirus exposure and HLA in healthy donors. Libraries were prepared by immunoSEQ multiplex PCR; TCRdb keeps only in-frame clonotypes and omits some of them. The sample includes about 160,000 clones, roughly 85% of them seen just once. Sequences were obtained from PBMCs. Every receptor here comes from a man younger than 35 in good health and CMV-seropositive. CDR3s include the opening cysteine and the closing phenylalanine or tryptophan. A D gene is named only where the DNA matches it firmly. Clone sizes are given selectively: once, few, many, or a class where the clone is expanded.

clone_size: -; d_call: TRBD1; j_call: TRBJ1-1; v_call: TRBV7-2; cdr3_aa: CASSSQGAGANTEAFF; cdr3_nt: TGTGCCAGCAGCTCACAGGGGGCGGGGGCCAACACTGAAGCTTTCTTT
clone_size: -; d_call: -; j_call: TRBJ1-5; v_call: TRBV19; cdr3_aa: CASSRELNQPQHF; cdr3_nt: TGTGCCAGTAGTAGGGAGTTGAATCAGCCCCAGCATTTT
clone_size: -; d_call: TRBD2; j_call: TRBJ2-5; v_call: TRBV7-2; cdr3_aa: CASSEGGGASSETQYF; cdr3_nt: TGTGCCAGCAGCGAAGGCGGGGGGGCCAGTAGTGAGACCCAGTACTTC
clone_size: few; d_call: -; j_call: TRBJ2-3; v_call: TRBV5-1; cdr3_aa: CASSLGVGGPDTQYF; cdr3_nt: TGCGCCAGCAGCCTGGGGGTAGGGGGACCAGATACGCAGTATTTT
clone_size: -; d_call: TRBD2; j_call: TRBJ2-7; v_call: TRBV11-3; cdr3_aa: CASSLGGTTYEQYF; cdr3_nt: TGTGCCAGCAGCTTAGGAGGGACTACCTACGAGCAGTACTTC
clone_size: -; d_call: -; j_call: TRBJ2-2; v_call: TRBV27; cdr3_aa: CASSHLGVSENTGELFF; cdr3_nt: TGTGCCAGCAGTCACCTTGGGGTTAGCGAGAACACCGGGGAGCTGTTTTTT
clone_size: few; d_call: TRBD1; j_call: TRBJ1-1; v_call: TRBV5-5; cdr3_aa: CASETGLVNTEAFF; cdr3_nt: TGTGCCAGCGAGACAGGGCTAGTGAACACTGAAGCTTTCTTT
clone_size: few; d_call: -; j_call: TRBJ2-7; v_call: TRBV27; cdr3_aa: CAAGKGEPYEQYF; cdr3_nt: TGTGCCGCGGGGAAGGGTGAGCCCTACGAGCAGTACTTC
clone_size: -; d_call: TRBD2; j_call: TRBJ2-5; v_call: TRBV30; cdr3_aa: CASLTSGGNQETQYF; cdr3_nt: TGTGCCTCCCTCACTAGCGGGGGAAACCAAGAGACCCAGTACTTC
clone_size: -; d_call: TRBD1; j_call: TRBJ2-3; v_call: TRBV11-3; cdr3_aa: CASSPGGQGNSDTQYF; cdr3_nt: TGTGCCAGCAGCCCCGGAGGACAGGGGAACTCAGATACGCAGTATTTT
clone_size: -; d_call: -; j_call: TRBJ1-1; v_call: TRBV6-5; cdr3_aa: CASSYTAMNTEAFF; cdr3_nt: TGTGCCAGCAGTTACACAGCCATGAACACTGAAGCTTTCTTT
clone_size: -; d_call: -; j_call: TRBJ2-7; v_call: TRBV6-5; cdr3_aa: CASSSGGGGAYEQYF; cdr3_nt: TGTGCCAGCAGCTCCGGGGGAGGAGGAGCCTACGAGCAGTACTTC
clone_size: -; d_call: -; j_call: TRBJ1-1; v_call: TRBV19; cdr3_aa: CASSQAGNTEAFF; cdr3_nt: TGTGCCAGTAGCCAGGCAGGGAACACTGAAGCTTTCTTT
clone_size: -; d_call: -; j_call: TRBJ2-6; v_call: TRBV7-9; cdr3_aa: CASSLEGAGANVLTF; cdr3_nt: TGTGCCAGCAGCTTAGAAGGGGCCGGGGCCAACGTCCTGACTTTC
clone_size: -; d_call: TRBD1; j_call: TRBJ2-1; v_call: TRBV7-3; cdr3_aa: CASSFSGGNEQFF; cdr3_nt: TGTGCCAGCAGCTTTTCAGGGGGCAATGAGCAGTTCTTC
clone_size: -; d_call: -; j_call: TRBJ2-7; v_call: TRBV10-3; cdr3_aa: CAISEYRDYEQYF; cdr3_nt: TGTGCCATCAGTGAGTACAGAGACTACGAGCAGTACTTC
clone_size: -; d_call: TRBD2; j_call: TRBJ2-1; v_call: TRBV7-8; cdr3_aa: CASSSPTSGSSYNEQFF; cdr3_nt: TGTGCCAGCAGCTCGCCGACTAGCGGGAGCTCCTACAATGAGCAGTTCTTC
clone_size: -; d_call: -; j_call: TRBJ2-7; v_call: TRBV10-3; cdr3_aa: CAIRDSWTFTSSYEQYF; cdr3_nt: TGTGCCATCAGGGATTCTTGGACATTTACGAGCTCCTACGAGCAGTACTTC
clone_size: -; d_call: -; j_call: TRBJ2-3; v_call: TRBV16; cdr3_aa: CASSQFRTDTQYF; cdr3_nt: TGTGCCAGCAGCCAATTTCGTACAGATACGCAGTATTTT
clone_size: -; d_call: TRBD2; j_call: TRBJ2-1; v_call: TRBV4-3; cdr3_aa: CASSPELAGGRDEQFF; cdr3_nt: TGCGCCAGCAGCCCAGAGCTAGCGGGGGGCCGGGATGAGCAGTTCTTC
clone_size: few; d_call: -; j_call: TRBJ1-2; v_call: TRBV19; cdr3_aa: CASSLSQGGYTF; cdr3_nt: TGTGCCAGTAGTTTATCCCAGGGCGGCTACACCTTC
clone_size: -; d_call: -; j_call: TRBJ2-3; v_call: TRBV9; cdr3_aa: CASSVGAGGTDTQYF; cdr3_nt: TGTGCCAGCAGCGTAGGGGCAGGGGGCACAGATACGCAGTATTTT
clone_size: -; d_call: -; j_call: TRBJ2-1; v_call: TRBV29-1; cdr3_aa: CSASVGKSGSYNEQFF; cdr3_nt: TGCAGCGCTTCGGTTGGCAAGAGCGGCTCCTACAATGAGCAGTTCTTC
clone_size: -; d_call: -; j_call: TRBJ2-7; v_call: TRBV21-1; cdr3_aa: CASSKSIPDRESSYEQYF; cdr3_nt: TGTGCCAGCAGCAAATCCATCCCGGACAGGGAAAGCTCCTACGAGCAGTACTTC
clone_size: -; d_call: -; j_call: TRBJ1-6; v_call: TRBV10-3; cdr3_aa: CAISGGNSPLHF; cdr3_nt: TGTGCCATCAGTGGCGGGAATTCACCCCTCCACTTT
clone_size: -; d_call: -; j_call: TRBJ1-4; v_call: TRBV6-1; cdr3_aa: CASSEWGGTSNEKLFF; cdr3_nt: TGTGCCAGCAGTGAATGGGGTGGGACAAGTAATGAAAAACTGTTTTTT
clone_size: -; d_call: -; j_call: TRBJ1-6; v_call: TRBV4-3; cdr3_aa: CASSQDHGGYNSPLHF; cdr3_nt: TGCGCCAGCAGCCAAGATCACGGGGGATATAATTCACCCCTCCACTTT
clone_size: few; d_call: -; j_call: TRBJ2-7; v_call: TRBV11-3; cdr3_aa: CASSLYEQYF; cdr3_nt: TGTGCCAGCTCCCTTTACGAGCAGTACTTC
clone_size: -; d_call: -; j_call: TRBJ2-2; v_call: TRBV7-6; cdr3_aa: CASSLTGSTGELFF; cdr3_nt: TGTGCCAGCAGCCTGACGGGTAGTACCGGGGAGCTGTTTTTT
clone_size: -; d_call: -; j_call: TRBJ2-5; v_call: TRBV7-9; cdr3_aa: CASSLDRGGETQYF; cdr3_nt: TGTGCCAGCAGCTTAGATCGGGGTGGAGAGACCCAGTACTTC
clone_size: -; d_call: -; j_call: TRBJ1-1; v_call: TRBV6-5; cdr3_aa: CASSYAYRANTEAFF; cdr3_nt: TGTGCCAGCAGTTACGCCTACAGGGCGAACACTGAAGCTTTCTTT
clone_size: -; d_call: -; j_call: TRBJ1-1; v_call: TRBV7-2; cdr3_aa: CASSLTGVEAFF; cdr3_nt: TGTGCCAGCAGCTTAACAGGAGTTGAAGCTTTCTTT
clone_size: -; d_call: -; j_call: TRBJ2-1; v_call: TRBV6-4; cdr3_aa: CASSDRGFDNEQFF; cdr3_nt: TGTGCCAGCAGTGACAGGGGGTTTGACAATGAGCAGTTCTTC
clone_size: once; d_call: -; j_call: TRBJ1-5; v_call: TRBV18; cdr3_aa: CASSGGPDQPQHF; cdr3_nt: TGTGCCAGCTCCGGGGGACCGGATCAGCCCCAGCATTTT
clone_size: -; d_call: -; j_call: TRBJ2-2; v_call: TRBV4-1; cdr3_aa: CASSQPPGIPVAGELFF; cdr3_nt: TGCGCCAGCAGCCAACCCCCGGGGATCCCCGTGGCCGGGGAGCTGTTTTTT
clone_size: -; d_call: -; j_call: TRBJ1-1; v_call: TRBV6-1; cdr3_aa: CASSDAQAAWAEAFF; cdr3_nt: TGTGCCAGCAGTGACGCACAGGCGGCGTGGGCTGAAGCTTTCTTT
clone_size: -; d_call: -; j_call: TRBJ1-1; v_call: TRBV4-1; cdr3_aa: CASSRGHRNTEAFF; cdr3_nt: TGCGCCAGCAGCCGGGGACACCGAAACACTGAAGCTTTCTTT
clone_size: -; d_call: -; j_call: TRBJ1-1; v_call: TRBV4-3; cdr3_aa: CASSQGTGWVTEAFF; cdr3_nt: TGCGCCAGCAGCCAAGGAACAGGATGGGTAACTGAAGCTTTCTTT
clone_size: once; d_call: TRBD1; j_call: TRBJ2-7; v_call: TRBV5-6; cdr3_aa: CASSYAVSGGTSSYEQYF; cdr3_nt: TGTGCCAGCAGCTACGCCGTTTCAGGGGGAACCAGCTCCTACGAGCAGTACTTC
clone_size: -; d_call: TRBD1; j_call: TRBJ2-1; v_call: TRBV5-1; cdr3_aa: CASSLSTGGRGYNEQFF; cdr3_nt: TGCGCCAGCAGCTTGTCCACAGGGGGGCGGGGCTACAATGAGCAGTTCTTC
clone_size: few; d_call: -; j_call: TRBJ1-6; v_call: TRBV14; cdr3_aa: CASSHRLNSPLHF; cdr3_nt: TGTGCCAGCAGCCACAGACTTAATTCACCCCTCCACTTT
clone_size: -; d_call: TRBD1; j_call: TRBJ2-1; v_call: TRBV11-3; cdr3_aa: CASSSPKTGHLYNEQFF; cdr3_nt: TGTGCCAGCAGCTCCCCAAAGACAGGGCACCTCTACAATGAGCAGTTCTTC
clone_size: -; d_call: -; j_call: TRBJ2-7; v_call: TRBV5-1; cdr3_aa: CASSPLMGAYEQYF; cdr3_nt: TGCGCCAGCAGCCCGTTAATGGGGGCGTACGAGCAGTACTTC
clone_size: -; d_call: TRBD2; j_call: TRBJ2-7; v_call: TRBV7-2; cdr3_aa: CASSQLGGDYEQYF; cdr3_nt: TGTGCCAGCAGCCAACTTGGGGGGGATTACGAGCAGTACTTC
clone_size: -; d_call: -; j_call: TRBJ2-7; v_call: TRBV4-2; cdr3_aa: CASSQDLGGQSITYEQYF; cdr3_nt: TGTGCCAGCAGCCAAGATTTGGGGGGACAGTCCATAACCTACGAGCAGTACTTC
clone_size: -; d_call: -; j_call: TRBJ1-1; v_call: TRBV5-4; cdr3_aa: CASSLAGVSLNTEAFF; cdr3_nt: TGTGCCAGCAGCTTGGCCGGTGTATCGTTGAACACTGAAGCTTTCTTT
clone_size: -; d_call: TRBD1; j_call: TRBJ1-1; v_call: TRBV6-5; cdr3_aa: CASSRDRVYTEAFF; cdr3_nt: TGTGCCAGCAGTCGGGACAGGGTTTACACTGAAGCTTTCTTT
clone_size: -; d_call: TRBD1; j_call: TRBJ2-4; v_call: TRBV6-5; cdr3_aa: CASSPGTAKNSQYF; cdr3_nt: TGTGCCAGCAGCCCCGGGACAGCTAAAAACAGTCAGTACTTC
clone_size: -; d_call: -; j_call: TRBJ2-5; v_call: TRBV9; cdr3_aa: CASSAAGAQRGETQYF; cdr3_nt: TGTGCCAGCAGCGCTGCCGGAGCCCAACGGGGGGAGACCCAGTACTTC